Below are 24 T cell receptor beta chains sequenced from a single sample in a study of shared clonotypes between healthy human individuals. TCRdb's table, derived via immunoSEQ multiplex PCR, lists solely in-frame clones and lacks some. This sample has some 1.4 million clones, with 95% to 97% found just once. Material for sequencing was naive CD4+ T cells sorted from blood. Specified subset: CD45RA+ positively selected. The receptors were sampled from a man in his thirties or forties in good health.

Notes on this clone: This sample also contains other DNA sequences that code for the same CDR3. The chain couples TRBV20-1 to TRBJ2-1; D is unresolved. This CDR3 region has 11 residues. The germline V gene has CDR1 DFQATT and CDR2 SNEGSKA (reference sequence). Trimming removed 1 base from V and 7 bases from J, with 5 bases in between. This CDR3 reads CSARAENEQFF. CDR3 DNA: TGCAGTGCTAGAGCCGAGAATGAGCAGTTCTTC.

V usage is TRBV15 and J usage is TRBJ1-1; possible D gene TRBD1, 5 bases. V gave up 1 base and J gave up 5 bases, with 11 bases separating them. Per germline, CDR1 LNHNV and CDR2 YYDKDF (reference sequence). The CDR3 sequence is 14 residues long. The DNA for the CDR3 is TGTGCCACCAGCAGAGCTATGGGGGGGACTGAAGCTTTCTTT. Its translation: CATSRAMGGTEAFF.

This chain joins TRBV11-2 and TRBJ2-1; 7 bases map to TRBD2. Per the germline V gene, CDR1 is SGHAT and CDR2 is FQNNGV. This CDR3 contains 15 residues. The V segment lost 4 bases and the J segment 10 bases; nucleotides outside the gene matches: 13. The CDR3 protein is CASSSPGGTYYEQFF. CDR3 DNA sequence: TGTGCCAGCAGCTCGCCGGGGGGTACATATTACGAGCAGTTCTTC.

The chain carries TRBV9 and TRBJ1-1; D is ambiguous. Per germline, CDR1 SGDLS and CDR2 YYNGEE. V lost 3 bases, J lost 4 bases, and 10 bases lay in between. CDR3 length equals 13 residues. The CDR3 nucleotides read TGTGCCAGCAGCGCAAATGTAATCACTGAAGCTTTCTTT. Protein sequence: CASSANVITEAFF.

On this clone itself: The sample holds other DNA sequences that translate to the same CDR3. The chain is built from TRBV9 and TRBJ2-3; a weak D match, TRBD2 (6 bases). CDR1 SGDLS and CDR2 YYNGEE come from the germline V gene. The V and J ends lost 0 bases and 4 bases respectively, with 15 bases between them. CDR3 length: 16 residues. CDR3 region: CASSVDPGGSADTQYF. In DNA, the CDR3 is TGTGCCAGCAGCGTAGATCCCGGGGGTTCTGCAGATACGCAGTATTTT.

J is TRBJ1-1 and V is TRBV14; D gene uncertain. Trimming pared 4 bases from V and 4 bases from J, leaving 16 bases between. Per germline, CDR1 SGHDN and CDR2 FVKESK. CDR3 length equals 15 residues. CDR3 DNA sequence: TGTGCCAGCAGCCGATTCGCCGCCCGGGGCACTGAAGCTTTCTTT. This sequence encodes CASSRFAARGTEAFF.

Of note for this clone: The same CDR3 is also encoded by other DNA sequences in this sample. The chain carries TRBV9 and TRBJ2-7, with unresolved D. Trimming took 0 bases from V and 0 from J, leaving 7 bases between them. Germline V lookup: CDR1 SGDLS, CDR2 YYNGEE. This CDR3 is built from 14 residues. The DNA of the CDR3 is TGTGCCAGCAGCGTAGGCTCTGGCTCCTACGAGCAGTACTTC. This translates into CASSVGSGSYEQYF.

The chain carries TRBV6-1 and TRBJ2-1; D may be TRBD1 or TRBD2 (5 bases each). V was clipped by 2 bases and J by 8 bases, with 16 bases between them. The CDR3 is made up of 15 amino acids. CDR1 and CDR2 from the germline V gene are MNHNS and SASEGT. CDR3 sequence (DNA): TGTGCCAGCAGTGAACCCGGGACCCCATATGATGAGCAGTTCTTC. As protein: CASSEPGTPYDEQFF.

This rearrangement joins TRBV5-6 to TRBJ2-7; 9 bases are shared with TRBD1. Germline trimming cut 4 bases from V and 3 bases from J; bases unmatched to any gene: 8. The CDR3 totals 15 residues. Germline CDR1 is SGHDT and CDR2 is YYEEEE. CDR3 sequence (DNA): TGTGCCAGCAGCGCTGGGACAGGGTTTTTCTACGAGCAGTACTTC. Translation gives CASSAGTGFFYEQYF.

This chain uses TRBV30 with TRBJ1-2; 9 positions agree with TRBD1. Germline V lookup: CDR1 GTSNPN, CDR2 SVGIG (reference sequence). This CDR3 has 13 amino acids. The junction had 3 bases not matched to a gene; V was cut back by 0 bases and J by 7 bases. CDR3 residues: CAWSVGQGLGYTF. CDR3 in DNA: TGTGCCTGGAGTGTGGGACAGGGTCTTGGCTACACCTTC.

This clone came up once. Other DNA sequences in the same sample also yield this CDR3. The chain recombines TRBV5-1 with TRBJ1-5, with TRBD1 as a possible D gene (5 bases). Deletions cut 2 bases from V and 3 bases from J, with 9 bases between. This CDR3 is 14 amino acids long. Germline V CDR1 and CDR2: SGHRS, YFSETQ. CDR3 DNA sequence: TGCGCCAGCAGCTTAGAAGGGGTCAATCAGCCCCAGCATTTT. This encodes CASSLEGVNQPQHF.

This chain joins TRBV5-1 and TRBJ2-5; unclear D gene. Germline CDR1 SGHRS, CDR2 YFSETQ. CDR3 length: 15 amino acids. With 4 bases removed from V and 3 bases from J, the gap between germline ends came to 16 bases. CDR3 in amino acids: CASSRASVWEETQYF. CDR3 bases: TGCGCCAGCAGCCGCGCCAGCGTCTGGGAAGAGACCCAGTACTTC.

The chain joins TRBV29-1 to TRBJ2-7; tentatively, D is TRBD1 or TRBD2 (5 bases each). V lost 4 bases and J 2 bases, leaving 15 bases between the germline ends. There are 14 residues in the CDR3. Germline CDR1 is SQVTM and CDR2 is ANQGSEA. The CDR3 loop is CSVGFRGMAYEQYF. The CDR3, as DNA: TGCAGCGTTGGGTTCCGGGGCATGGCCTACGAGCAGTACTTC.

J is TRBJ1-1 and V is TRBV28; D not resolved. The V gene's germline CDR1 is MDHEN and CDR2 SYDVKM. This CDR3 has 13 residues. V was shortened by 5 bases and J by 5 bases, with 12 bases between the two germline ends. The CDR3 DNA follows: TGTGCCAGCAGTGCCGTCATCGGGACTGAAGCTTTCTTT. It codes for CASSAVIGTEAFF. The variable domain in full, completed from reference TRBV28 and TRBJ1-1, reads DVKVTQSSRYLVKRTGEKVFLECVQDMDHENMFWYRQDPGLGLRLIYFSYDVKMKEKGDIPEGYSVSREKKERFSLILESASTNQTSMYLCASSAVIGTEAFFGQGTRLTVV.

This chain joins TRBV2 and TRBJ2-2; D perhaps matches TRBD1 (6 bases). Trimming cost V 11 bases and J 5 bases, with 12 bases left between them. This CDR3 has 12 amino acids. Germline CDR1 reads SNHLY; CDR2 reads FYNNEI. The chain's CDR3 is CAQVQGTGELFF. DNA for the CDR3: TGTGCCCAAGTTCAGGGGACCGGGGAGCTGTTTTTT.

V is TRBV27 and J is TRBJ1-5; 7 bases fit TRBD1. Germline values: CDR1 MNHEY, CDR2 SMNVEV (reference sequence). This CDR3 is 12 amino acids long. V shed 7 bases and J 7 bases; nucleotides not matched to a gene: 4. The CDR3 spells CASKQGLQPQHF. The DNA for the CDR3 is TGTGCCAGCAAACAGGGGTTGCAGCCCCAGCATTTT.

The chain carries TRBV10-2 and TRBJ1-4; no clear D. V gave up 5 bases and J gave up 6 bases, with 13 bases separating them. Germline CDR1 and CDR2: WSHSY and SAAADI. The CDR3 extends over 14 amino acids. The CDR3 sequence: CASSSRAGDEKLFF. CDR3 DNA sequence: TGCGCCAGCAGTAGCCGTGCGGGAGATGAAAAACTGTTTTTT.

The CDR3 spells CASRSFLRGANVLTF. The CDR3 DNA is TGTGCCAGCAGGTCATTTCTGAGGGGGGCCAACGTCCTGACTTTC. This sequence joins TRBV27 and TRBJ2-6; D is unresolved. The germline CDR1 and CDR2 sequences are MNHEY and SMNVEV (reference sequence). The germline V and J ends were trimmed by 6 bases and 4 bases, with 13 bases remaining between them. The CDR3 sequence is 15 residues long.

This chain joins TRBV4-1 and TRBJ2-2; D possibly corresponds to TRBD2 (5 bases). The CDR3 is made up of 17 amino acids. Germline V gene data show CDR1 as MGHRA and CDR2 as YSYEKL. Trimming took 1 base from V and 2 from J, leaving 14 bases between them. CDR3 protein: CASSQVRGKSNTGELFF. The CDR3 DNA reads TGCGCCAGCAGCCAAGTTCGAGGGAAGTCCAACACCGGGGAGCTGTTTTTT.

The chain couples TRBV14 to TRBJ1-1; D remains unclear. The CDR3 contains 12 residues. Germline CDR1 SGHDN, CDR2 FVKESK. V was pared by 0 bases and J by 9 bases, with 8 bases between. In nucleotides, the CDR3 is TGTGCCAGCAGCCAAGATGCCCGGAAAGCTTTCTTT. Translating gives CASSQDARKAFF.

This rearrangement joins TRBV15 to TRBJ2-7; unclear D gene. This CDR3 region has 14 residues. V was shortened by 0 bases and J by 6 bases, with 12 bases between the two germline ends. Germline loops: CDR1 LNHNV, CDR2 YYDKDF (reference sequence). The CDR3, as DNA: TGTGCCACCAGCAGAGATACCGGAGCCTCCGAGCAGTACTTC. Protein sequence: CATSRDTGASEQYF.

In its sample, this clone was seen once. V gene TRBV7-9 combines with J gene TRBJ1-4; D gene unclear. CDR3 length equals 17 residues. The germline CDR1 and CDR2 sequences are SEHNR and FQNEAQ (reference sequence). Trimming cost V 0 bases and J 2 bases, with 13 bases left between them. In DNA, the CDR3 is TGTGCCAGCAGCTTAGCTCTAAATTTTGGGACTAATGAAAAACTGTTTTTT. Translating it yields CASSLALNFGTNEKLFF. Filled out from reference TRBV7-9 and TRBJ1-4, the complete variable domain reads DTGVSQNPRHKITKRGQNVTFRCDPISEHNRLYWYRQTLGQGPEFLTYFQNEAQLEKSRLLSDRFSAERPKGSFSTLEIQRTEQGDSAMYLCASSLALNFGTNEKLFFGSGTQLSVL.

The chain recombines TRBV27 with TRBJ2-2; 9 nucleotides align to TRBD1. This CDR3 is 15 amino acids long. The V segment lost 8 bases and the J segment 5 bases; nucleotides outside the gene matches: 9. From germline, CDR1 is MNHEY and CDR2 SMNVEV (reference sequence). The CDR3 nucleotides are TGTGCCAGCTCTCTCGGACAGGGGATAACCGGGGAGCTGTTTTTT. Protein sequence: CASSLGQGITGELFF.

The rearrangement links TRBV11-2 to TRBJ2-4; D possibly corresponds to TRBD1 (6 bases). CDR3 length: 17 amino acids. The germline V gene encodes CDR1 SGHAT and CDR2 FQNNGV. Trimming shortened V by 4 bases and J by 0 bases, and 16 bases separated the two germline ends. In nucleotides, the CDR3 is TGTGCCAGCAGCTCTTTGAGGACAGCTCTAGCCAAAAACATTCAGTACTTC. It yields the protein CASSSLRTALAKNIQYF.